This T cell receptor beta chain was profiled in a study of cytomegalovirus exposure and HLA in healthy donors. The table lists this clone with a few counts. Other DNA sequences in this specimen translate into the identical CDR3. A multiplex PCR was run with 60 Vbeta primers and 13 Jbeta primers. Profiling relied on immunoSEQ multiplex PCR, and the TCRdb table lists in-frame clones only, not all of them. The table has 150,000 to 200,000 clones, just under 85% seen once. The CDR3 contains 13 residues. From germline, CDR1 is MNHEY and CDR2 SVGAGI. Trimming left V 5 bases short and J 1 base short, with 8 bases between.

This TCR was sampled from a girl aged 5 to 17 in good health and CMV-seropositive. J is TRBJ1-1 and V is TRBV6-5, with D possibly being TRBD1 (6 bases). The material sequenced was PBMCs. CDR3: CASSLDRNTEAFF. CDR3 DNA sequence: TGTGCCAGCAGTCTGGACAGGAACACTGAAGCTTTCTTT.